The 31 T cell receptor delta chains below all came from one sample that was sequenced in a study of Vδ1+ human thymocytes. Study-wide points: In the thymus, TRG and TRD repertoires looked highly polyclonal with Gaussian CDR3 lengths.

Extracted RNA was reverse transcribed into cDNA. CDR3 amplicons came from multiplex PCR with pooled V-gene forward and constant-region reverse primers. TCRdb re-identified clones in the multiplex PCR reads via CATT. The table shows roughly 56,000 delta-chain clones, with over 13% occurring only once. The antigens for these receptors are not known. The sample comprised Vdelta1+ gamma-delta thymocytes from the thymus. The subset here: FACS-sorted CD3+ TCRalphabeta- TCRVdelta1+ TCRVdelta2- thymocytes. These receptors originate from a girl less than two years old who had congenital heart surgery.

This clone was detected only a few times. This chain connects TRDV1 to TRDJ1; TRDD3 agrees at 9 bases. V dropped 5 bases and J dropped 3; count of bases not matched to a gene: 13. The CDR3 is 17 amino acids. Germline V gene lookup returns CDR1 TSWWSYY and CDR2 QGS. The CDR3 loop is CALGTHWGTGGSDKLIF. The CDR3 region has the DNA TGTGCTCTTGGGACCCACTGGGGGACCGGGGGCTCCGATAAACTCATCTTT.

This clone was observed a handful of times. The chain has TRDV1 and TRDJ1, with 9 positions matching TRDD2. The length of the CDR3 is 18 residues. With V trimmed by 1 base and J by 4 bases, 13 bases remained unmatched. The germline V gene encodes CDR1 TSWWSYY and CDR2 QGS. CDR3 loop: CALGEQGLPTRVCDKLIF. As DNA, the CDR3 is TGTGCTCTTGGGGAACAAGGCCTTCCTACTAGAGTCTGCGATAAACTCATCTTT.

This clone was counted a few times. The chain joins TRDV1 to TRDJ1; D remains ambiguous. CDR1 and CDR2 from the germline V gene are TSWWSYY and QGS. V dropped 7 bases and J dropped 3 bases, with 15 bases sitting between them. The CDR3 covers 14 residues. This chain's CDR3 is CALADPQPADKLIF. The CDR3 region has the DNA TGTGCTCTTGCCGACCCCCAGCCGGCCGATAAACTCATCTTT.

The rearrangement links TRDV1 to TRDJ1; D gene unclear. The CDR3 has 13 amino acids. Germline lookup yields CDR1 TSWWSYY and CDR2 QGS. V shed 1 base and J shed 3 bases, with 6 bases lying between them. In DNA form, the CDR3 reads TGTGCTCTTGGGGAACGTCAGGCCGATAAACTCATCTTT. Its protein is CALGERQADKLIF.

This clone was seen more than once but under ten times. The J gene is TRDJ1, the V gene TRDV3, with 10 bases aligning to TRDD3. Germline-derived CDR1 and CDR2 are TVYSNPD and GDNSRS (reference sequence). After removal of 0 bases from V and 13 bases from J, the junction contained 14 bases not matched to a gene. The CDR3 has 14 amino acids. This CDR3 reads CAFSHSRTGGSGIF. DNA for the CDR3: TGTGCCTTTAGCCATTCCCGTACTGGGGGATCTGGCATCTTT.

This clone occurred a few times. The chain is built from TRDV1 and TRDJ1; a possible D gene is TRDD2 (5 bases). In germline, CDR1 is TSWWSYY, CDR2 QGS. V gave up 3 bases and J gave up 0 bases, with 32 bases separating them. The CDR3 has 22 amino acids. CDR3 nucleotide sequence: TGTGCTCTTGGGGATCCGCTTCCCAAACGGATCGGAGGACCCTTGTACACCGATAAACTCATCTTT. It translates to CALGDPLPKRIGGPLYTDKLIF.

This chain connects TRDV1 to TRDJ1; no definite D call. Germline CDR1 reads TSWWSYY; CDR2 reads QGS. The germline V and J ends were trimmed by 3 bases and 3 bases, with 14 bases remaining between them. The CDR3 is made up of 15 amino acids. The CDR3 DNA sequence: TGTGCTCTTGGGGAGCTAGTCCGGCGGTCCGATAAACTCATCTTT. Protein: CALGELVRRSDKLIF.

The chain employs TRDV1 and TRDJ1; TRDD3 matches 11 bases. With 0 bases clipped from V and 0 bases from J, the junction kept 24 bases outside the gene matches. There are 24 residues in the CDR3. Looked up from germline, CDR1 is TSWWSYY and CDR2 is QGS. CDR3 DNA: TGTGCTCTTGGGGAACTTCCTACGCTTGCGTACTGGGGGATAGGGAAGGAGTACACCGATAAACTCATCTTT. Translating gives CALGELPTLAYWGIGKEYTDKLIF.

This clone showed up just a few times. This chain links TRDV1 with TRDJ1; 9 bases are a match to TRDD2. V lost 6 bases, J lost 0 bases, and 23 bases stayed unmatched. CDR3 size: 21 residues. The germline V gene has CDR1 TSWWSYY and CDR2 QGS. DNA for the CDR3: TGTGCTCTTGGCGCCTTCCTACGAATCGGTTGGCCTGGGGGTTACACCGATAAACTCATCTTT. Encoded protein: CALGAFLRIGWPGGYTDKLIF.

This chain links TRDV1 with TRDJ1, with 10 positions matching TRDD3. Germline CDR1 and CDR2: TSWWSYY and QGS. Trimming removed 1 base from V and 0 bases from J; junction bases left unmatched: 23. The CDR3 consists of 23 residues. CDR3 region: CALGERPPGRLRGIRGYTDKLIF. CDR3 in DNA: TGTGCTCTTGGGGAACGTCCCCCTGGCCGGCTACGGGGGATACGGGGGTACACCGATAAACTCATCTTT.

The rearrangement links TRDV1 to TRDJ1; no clear D. V dropped 3 bases and J dropped 4 bases, with 15 bases sitting between them. The CDR3 spans 15 residues. Germline CDR1 and CDR2: TSWWSYY and QGS. The CDR3 protein is CALGDRASQSDKLIF. The CDR3 DNA sequence: TGTGCTCTTGGGGACCGAGCCTCCCAAAGCGATAAACTCATCTTT.

This sequence joins TRDV1 and TRDJ1, with D uncertain. Per the germline V gene, CDR1 is TSWWSYY and CDR2 is QGS. CDR3 length equals 19 residues. The V end lost 3 bases, the J end lost 3 bases, and 26 bases lay between the germline ends. CDR3 residues: CALGDHSTGRLRTPDKLIF. CDR3 DNA sequence: TGTGCTCTTGGGGATCATTCTACAGGCCGGCTGCGCACACCCGATAAACTCATCTTT.

This clone has only one observation. The chain recombines TRDV1 with TRDJ1; TRDD3 is a possible D gene (6 bases). Trimming stripped 4 bases from V and 0 bases from J, with 42 bases between. This CDR3 is built from 25 residues. In germline, CDR1 is TSWWSYY, CDR2 QGS. The CDR3 here is CALGVPFPPYGGGTGSVEYTDKLIF. The CDR3 DNA reads as TGTGCTCTTGGGGTACCTTTCCCACCTTATGGTGGGGGCACGGGGTCTGTTGAGTACACCGATAAACTCATCTTT.

Comments on this clone: At one end, the junction sequence differs from germline, possibly due to a read error. The chain employs TRDV1 and TRDJ1; D is tentatively TRDD2 or TRDD3 (6 bases each). Per the germline V gene, CDR1 is TSWWSYY and CDR2 is QGS. The CDR3 is 20 amino acids. The CDR3 DNA sequence: TGTGCTCTTGGGGGCCCCCTCCTACGACTGGGAATTTCTGGGGCCGATAAACTCATCTTC. It yields the protein CALGGPLLRLGISGADKLIF.

V usage is TRDV1 and J usage is TRDJ1; D remains ambiguous. The CDR3 contains 13 residues. Germline values: CDR1 TSWWSYY, CDR2 QGS. The V end lost 9 bases, the J end lost 5 bases, and 16 bases lay between the germline ends. CDR3 sequence: CALLLEAPDKLIF. In DNA, the CDR3 is TGTGCTCTCTTGCTAGAGGCCCCGGATAAACTCATCTTT.

The sample holds a few counts of this clone. The chain links TRDV1 to TRDJ1; D ambiguous. There are 16 residues in the CDR3. V lost 2 bases, J lost 0 bases, and 13 bases lay in between. Germline loops: CDR1 TSWWSYY, CDR2 QGS. For the CDR3, the DNA is TGTGCTCTTGGGGAAGTGGTGTACCTGAACACCGATAAACTCATCTTT. It codes for CALGEVVYLNTDKLIF.

This chain joins TRDV3 and TRDJ1; D possibly corresponds to TRDD3 (10 bases). Germline values: CDR1 TVYSNPD, CDR2 GDNSRS (reference sequence). This CDR3 region has 27 residues. Trimming shortened V by 5 bases and J by 0 bases, and 55 bases separated the two germline ends. CDR3 residues: CALSLGGAFLQHGGYLRSRVDTDKLIF. DNA of the CDR3: TGTGCCCTATCTCTAGGGGGCGCCTTCCTACAACATGGGGGATACTTGAGGAGTCGGGTAGACACCGATAAACTCATCTTT.

This clone was counted only a few times. The V gene is TRDV1, the J gene TRDJ1, with 13 bases that match TRDD3. Per the germline V gene, CDR1 is TSWWSYY and CDR2 is QGS. V trimming: 2 bases; J trimming: 11 bases; junction bases outside the gene matches: 20. This CDR3 spans 19 amino acids. CDR3: CALGEKAPTIVLGDTSLIF. Here the CDR3 DNA reads TGTGCTCTTGGGGAAAAGGCTCCTACGATCGTACTGGGGGATACGAGCCTCATCTTT.

This clone was seen a handful of times. This chain uses TRDV1 with TRDJ1, with TRDD3 matching 8 bases. Losses at the gene ends were 0 bases for V and 0 bases for J; bases not matched to a gene: 27. Germline-derived CDR1 and CDR2 are TSWWSYY and QGS. The CDR3 extends over 24 amino acids. CDR3 sequence: CALGELALPGSPRLGDGHTDKLIF. In DNA, the CDR3 is TGTGCTCTTGGGGAACTAGCCCTTCCCGGGTCCCCCCGTCTGGGGGACGGTCACACCGATAAACTCATCTTT.

This clone was observed a few times. This chain connects TRDV1 to TRDJ1, with a weak D call TRDD2 (6 bases). Trimming left V 8 bases short and J 3 bases short, with 19 bases between. The CDR3 has 15 residues. The germline V gene has CDR1 TSWWSYY and CDR2 QGS. The CDR3 protein is CALCPTSLLSDKLIF. The CDR3 DNA reads as TGTGCTCTTTGTCCTACGAGCCTACTGTCCGATAAACTCATCTTT.

This chain joins TRDV1 and TRDJ1; the match to TRDD3 covers 13 bases. The CDR3 consists of 19 residues. With 4 bases clipped from V and 8 bases from J, the junction kept 19 bases outside the gene matches. Per germline, CDR1 TSWWSYY and CDR2 QGS. For the CDR3, the DNA is TGTGCTCTTGGGGGGACTTCCTACGGTAGACTGGGGGATACGCGAAAACTCATCTTT. This gives the protein CALGGTSYGRLGDTRKLIF.

The rearrangement uses TRDV1 and TRDJ1; possible D gene TRDD2, 9 bases. The length of the CDR3 is 21 residues. The V end was cut by 3 bases, the J end by 0 bases, with 29 bases between. Per the germline V gene, CDR1 is TSWWSYY and CDR2 is QGS. In DNA form, the CDR3 reads TGTGCTCTTGGGGATCGGCCTTCCTACTCTACTGGGGGGGGGTACACCGATAAACTCATCTTT. This sequence encodes CALGDRPSYSTGGGYTDKLIF.

The J gene is TRDJ1, the V gene TRDV1, with 11 bases that match TRDD3. Per the germline V gene, CDR1 is TSWWSYY and CDR2 is QGS. V lost 2 bases to trimming and J lost 2 bases; unmatched junction nucleotides: 16. The CDR3 length is 20 residues. CDR3 nucleotide sequence: TGTGCTCTTGGGGAATGGACCTTCCCGTACTGGGGGATATCGACCGATAAACTCATCTTT. Protein: CALGEWTFPYWGISTDKLIF.

As concerns this clone: Sequence at one end of the junction differs from germline and may be a read error. J is TRDJ1 and V is TRDV1, with unresolved D. The CDR3 covers 14 residues. The germline V gene has CDR1 TSWWSYY and CDR2 QGS. The CDR3 spells CALGGRWYTDRLIF. CDR3 nucleotides: TGTGCTCTTGGGGGTCGTTGGTACACCGATAGACTCATCTTT.

The V and J genes are TRDV1 and TRDJ1; 11 bases map to TRDD3. Germline V CDR1 and CDR2: TSWWSYY, QGS. V shed 1 base and J 5 bases; nucleotides not matched to a gene: 27. This CDR3 has 23 residues. CDR3 coding DNA: TGTGCTCTTGGGGAACGAAGAGTCAACTCCTACGTCGTTCTGGGGGATACCCGGGATAAACTCATCTTT. It codes for CALGERRVNSYVVLGDTRDKLIF.

This clone came up many times. Other DNA sequences from this sample encode an identical CDR3 as well. The chain has TRAV29/DV5 and TRDJ1; D gene unclear. CDR3 length equals 10 residues. From germline, CDR1 is NSMFDY and CDR2 ISSIKDK. With 4 bases removed from V and 2 bases from J, the gap between germline ends came to 3 bases. CDR3 sequence: CAARTDKLIF. The CDR3 DNA reads TGTGCAGCACGGACCGATAAACTCATCTTT.

This clone has just a few counts. The chain uses TRDV2 and TRDJ1; 13 nucleotides match TRDD3. In germline, CDR1 is GEAIGNYY, CDR2 EKD. This CDR3 comprises 26 residues. V trimming: 1 base; J trimming: 0 bases; junction bases outside the gene matches: 31. The CDR3 coding sequence is TGTGCCTGTGACACGGGTGCCCTGAACTACCTACTGGGGGATACGGGTCTCGTCTGTTACACCGATAAACTCATCTTT. Residues: CACDTGALNYLLGDTGLVCYTDKLIF.

The rearrangement joins TRDV1 to TRDJ1; unclear D gene. The germline gives CDR1 TSWWSYY, CDR2 QGS. CDR3 length equals 21 residues. V gave up 2 bases and J gave up 0 bases, with 28 bases separating them. The CDR3 nucleotides are TGTGCTCTTGGGGAAATGCGGGCTTGCGTCCGAGCTCTGGTGAACACCGATAAACTCATCTTT. Translated, it gives CALGEMRACVRALVNTDKLIF.

The chain joins TRDV1 to TRDJ1; the match to TRDD3 covers 10 bases. This CDR3 spans 20 amino acids. The germline CDR1 and CDR2 sequences are TSWWSYY and QGS. V gave up 0 bases and J gave up 0 bases; unmatched junction bases: 13. The CDR3 is CALGELSPTGGFKNTDKLIF. CDR3 DNA sequence: TGTGCTCTTGGGGAACTAAGTCCGACTGGGGGATTCAAAAACACCGATAAACTCATCTTT.

This sequence joins TRDV1 and TRDJ1, with D perhaps TRDD2 (6 bases). V was shortened by 1 base and J by 6 bases, with 42 bases between the two germline ends. The germline V gene encodes CDR1 TSWWSYY and CDR2 QGS. The CDR3 contains 24 residues. The CDR3 is CALGEQTSYPYVRRMPIRLNKLIF. DNA of the CDR3: TGTGCTCTTGGGGAACAAACCTCCTACCCCTACGTACGCCGAATGCCCATACGCCTAAATAAACTCATCTTT.

The V and J genes are TRDV1 and TRDJ1, with D perhaps TRDD3 (5 bases). CDR1 and CDR2 from the germline V gene are TSWWSYY and QGS. The CDR3 length is 18 residues. Trimming left V 5 bases short and J 1 base short, with 23 bases between. CDR3 sequence reads: CALGRATRGGGLTDKLIF. CDR3 sequence (DNA): TGTGCTCTTGGGAGGGCGACGAGGGGGGGGGGTCTCACCGATAAACTCATCTTT.